The clone carrying this T cell receptor beta chain was seen more than once but under ten times. The antigen is not known. Using constant-segment primers, 5'RACE produced TCR alpha and TCR beta cDNA libraries carrying sample barcodes and UMIs. TCRdb called the 5' RACE reads again in MiXCR, with one record for every CDR3 protein. Found here are under 250,000 distinct CDR3 sequences, 15% of them singletons; the top ten hold 2% to 2.5%. Germline V CDR1 and CDR2: SGHRS, YFSETQ. Trimming cost V 6 bases and J 3 bases, with 15 bases left between them. This CDR3 has 15 residues. This record comes from a study of T-cell memory formation after mild COVID-19. At the level of the study: Among the donors, TCR clusters were largely specific to each donor. Points from the study as a whole: Whether second-wave clones peaking at day 37 were SARS-CoV-2 specific went unconfirmed.

The sample consisted of PBMCs or a T cell subset sorted from them (not recorded which). The receptor comes from an adult woman who had mild COVID-19 (a few samples of this study predate the infection). Cell type and time point are not known. This chain connects TRBV5-1 to TRBJ2-2, with D tentatively TRBD2 (6 bases). The CDR3 region is CASKSAGSYTGELFF. The CDR3 DNA is TGCGCCAGCAAGTCCGCGGGATCTTACACCGGGGAGCTGTTTTTT.